This T cell receptor beta chain emerged from a study of T cell repertoires in cytomegalovirus infection. This clonotype has ten or more counts. TCRdb recomputed calls from the reads with MiXCR, one row per CDR3 protein. The sample records a few hundred thousand distinct CDR3 sequences, 17% being singletons. This TCR was sampled from a human donor in good health (CMV status not recorded). Some clones in this sample may be carry-over from other donors' samples. The specimen sequenced was PBMCs.

In DNA form, the CDR3 reads TGTGCCAGCAGACCGACAGGGGGTGTCTACGAGCAGTACTTC. This encodes CASRPTGGVYEQYF. V gene TRBV6-1 combines with J gene TRBJ2-7, with 9 nucleotides matching TRBD1. The CDR3 is made up of 14 amino acids. V lost 6 bases, J lost 3 bases, and 6 bases stayed unmatched. CDR1 MNHNS and CDR2 SASEGT come from the germline V gene.